This T cell receptor beta chain is drawn from a study of blood T cell repertoires in COVID-19 (dated by TCRdb to 2020 to 2021). For the study in its entirety: The collaborator samples originated in the United States, Italy and Spain and spanned the acute and convalescent phases of COVID-19. Where available, HLA class I and class II types were taken from metadata supplied by the sample provider and were not determined by assay-based typing. A de-identified subject ID, COVID-19 status, age in years and sex were almost always included in the sample metadata. The samples were drawn from the first 160 participants of the ongoing ImmuneRACE study and from 1,254 subjects provided by 6 global collaborators. Deeply sampled blood TCRbeta repertoires from subjects exposed to, actively infected with, or recovered from COVID-19 were included in the dataset. The material from the prospective study consisted of cDNA or gDNA derived from T cells, B-cell-depleted T cells, or PBMCs. The repertoires were made available in a free public database intended to serve as a resource for research on the immune response to SARS-CoV-2. Results and caveats for the whole study, not just this receptor: Clinical and demographic metadata were provided uncurated, with the amount varying by source and participant.

V is trimmed back by 1 base and J by 4 bases, and the junction contains 4 bases that no gene match accounts for. CDR1 and CDR2 are drawn from the germline V gene: LGHNA, YSLEER. The CDR3, cysteine through phenylalanine, is 17 amino acids long. The read is trimmed to its CDR3 DNA, 51 bases read in frame from base 1. Regarding this clone: This clone's antigen is unknown. Qualities for individual bases were not recorded, and no much larger clone is one base off.

Each collaborating institution followed its own protocols to collect whole blood in K2EDTA tubes. Collaborator samples were shipped for TCRbeta analysis as frozen whole blood, isolated PBMCs, or DNA extracted from either sample type. TCRbeta CDR3 regions were amplified from genomic DNA using the immunoSEQ Assay, a bias-controlled multiplex PCR. Per the original workflow: The number of nucleated cells in each sample was estimated by amplification of reference gene primers within the assay. To quantify the absolute abundance of each unique TCRbeta CDR3 rearrangement, sequence reads were collapsed and filtered. For each sample, productive Simpson clonality was calculated by taking the square root of Simpson's diversity index across productive rearrangements. TCRdb's version of the immuneACCESS table is confined to in-frame rearrangements and falls short of the full clone set. An unresolved V gene accounts for under half of the shortfall where checked; the remainder is of unknown origin. That table is the source of V, J and clone size, and D and trimming were worked out from the DNA. The table for this sample lists around 500,000 clones; approximately 85% of them were counted only once. The ten largest clones add up to 3% to 3.5% of the sample.

Sequenced input: peripheral blood. The chain is assembled from TRBV4-3 and TRBJ2-2; 12 middle bases align to TRBD2. The source of this sequence is a human donor in a cohort sampled during active COVID-19. At the DNA level, the sequence is TGCGCCAGCAGCCAAGGACTAGCGGGAGCGAGCACCGGGGAGCTGTTTTTT. Its protein product is CASSQGLAGASTGELFF.